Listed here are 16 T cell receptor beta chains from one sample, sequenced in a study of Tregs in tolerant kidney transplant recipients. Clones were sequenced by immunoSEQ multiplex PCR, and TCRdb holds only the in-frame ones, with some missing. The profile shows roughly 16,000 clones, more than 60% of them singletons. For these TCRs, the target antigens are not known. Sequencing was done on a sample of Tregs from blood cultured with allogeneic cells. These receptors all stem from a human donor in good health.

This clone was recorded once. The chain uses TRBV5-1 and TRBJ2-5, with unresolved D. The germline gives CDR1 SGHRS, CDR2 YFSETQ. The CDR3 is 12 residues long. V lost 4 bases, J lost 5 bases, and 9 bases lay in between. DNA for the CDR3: TGCGCCAGCAGCGTTTCCCCGGAGACCCAGTACTTC. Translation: CASSVSPETQYF.

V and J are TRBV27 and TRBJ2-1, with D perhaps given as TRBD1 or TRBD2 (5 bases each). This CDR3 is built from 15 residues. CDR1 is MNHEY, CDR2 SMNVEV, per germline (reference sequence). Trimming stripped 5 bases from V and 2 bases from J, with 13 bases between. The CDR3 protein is CASSGRLGAYNEQFF. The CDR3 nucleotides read TGTGCCAGCAGTGGTAGGCTGGGGGCCTACAATGAGCAGTTCTTC.

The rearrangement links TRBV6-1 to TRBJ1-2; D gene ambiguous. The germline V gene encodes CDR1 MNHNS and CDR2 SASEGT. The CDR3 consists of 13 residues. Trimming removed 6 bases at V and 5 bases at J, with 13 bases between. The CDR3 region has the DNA TGTGCCAGCAGAGGACCGGATTGGTATGGCTACACCTTC. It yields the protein CASRGPDWYGYTF.

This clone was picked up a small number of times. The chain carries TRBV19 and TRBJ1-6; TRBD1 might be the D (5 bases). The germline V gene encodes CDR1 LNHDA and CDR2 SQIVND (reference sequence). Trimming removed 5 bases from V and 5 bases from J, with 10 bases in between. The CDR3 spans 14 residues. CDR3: CASSRGTDNSPLHF. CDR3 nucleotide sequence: TGTGCCAGTAGTCGGGGGACCGATAATTCACCCCTCCACTTT.

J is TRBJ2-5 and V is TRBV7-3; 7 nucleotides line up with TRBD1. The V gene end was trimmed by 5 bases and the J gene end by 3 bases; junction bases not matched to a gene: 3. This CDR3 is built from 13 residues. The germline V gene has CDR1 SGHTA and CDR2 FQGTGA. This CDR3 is CASSVTGEETQYF. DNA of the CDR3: TGTGCCAGCAGCGTTACAGGGGAAGAGACCCAGTACTTC.

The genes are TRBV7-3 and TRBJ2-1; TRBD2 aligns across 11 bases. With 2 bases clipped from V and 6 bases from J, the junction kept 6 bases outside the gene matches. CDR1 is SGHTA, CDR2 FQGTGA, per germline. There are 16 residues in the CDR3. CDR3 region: CASSLAGTSGLNEQFF. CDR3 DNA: TGTGCCAGCAGCTTAGCGGGGACTAGCGGACTCAATGAGCAGTTCTTC.

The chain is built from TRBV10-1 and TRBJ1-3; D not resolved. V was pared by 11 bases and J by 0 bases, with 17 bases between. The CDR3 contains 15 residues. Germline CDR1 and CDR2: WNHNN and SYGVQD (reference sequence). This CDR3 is CAVKTLLSSGNTIYF. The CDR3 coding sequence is TGCGCCGTCAAGACTCTCCTAAGCTCTGGAAACACCATATATTTT.

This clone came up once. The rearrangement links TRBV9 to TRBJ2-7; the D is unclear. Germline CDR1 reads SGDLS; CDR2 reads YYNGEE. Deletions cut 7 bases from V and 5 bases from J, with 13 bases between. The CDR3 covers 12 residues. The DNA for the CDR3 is TGTGCCAGCGGTTCAGCGTTCGACGAGCAGTACTTC. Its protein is CASGSAFDEQYF.

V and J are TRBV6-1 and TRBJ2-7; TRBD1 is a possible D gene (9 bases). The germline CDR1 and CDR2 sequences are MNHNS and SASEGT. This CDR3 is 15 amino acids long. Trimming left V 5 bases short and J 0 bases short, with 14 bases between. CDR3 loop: CASSREGQGSYEQYF. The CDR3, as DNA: TGTGCCAGCAGTCGGGAGGGACAGGGCTCCTACGAGCAGTACTTC.

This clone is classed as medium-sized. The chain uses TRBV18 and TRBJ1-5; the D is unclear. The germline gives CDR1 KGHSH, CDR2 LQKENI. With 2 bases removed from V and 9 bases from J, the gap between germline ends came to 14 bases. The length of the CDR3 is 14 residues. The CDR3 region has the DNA TGTGCCAGCTCACCAGAGACCGCGATCGGGCCCCAGCATTTT. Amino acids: CASSPETAIGPQHF.

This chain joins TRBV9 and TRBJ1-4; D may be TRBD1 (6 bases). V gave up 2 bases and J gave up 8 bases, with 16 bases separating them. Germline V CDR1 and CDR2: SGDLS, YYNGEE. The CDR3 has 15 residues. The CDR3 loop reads CASSVYGGEGEKLFF. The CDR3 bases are TGTGCCAGCAGCGTTTACGGGGGCGAAGGGGAAAAACTGTTTTTT.

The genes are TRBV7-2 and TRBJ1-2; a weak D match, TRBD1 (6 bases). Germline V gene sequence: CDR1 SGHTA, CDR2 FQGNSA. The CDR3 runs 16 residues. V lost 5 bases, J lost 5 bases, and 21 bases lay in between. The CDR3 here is CASSRATGLVGYGYTF. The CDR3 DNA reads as TGTGCCAGCAGCCGTGCCACAGGGCTAGTAGGGTATGGCTACACCTTC.

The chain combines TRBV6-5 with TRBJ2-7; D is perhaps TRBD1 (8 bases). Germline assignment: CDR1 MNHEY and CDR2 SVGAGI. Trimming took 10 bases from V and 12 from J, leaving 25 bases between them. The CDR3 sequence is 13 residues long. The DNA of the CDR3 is TGTGCCATCAGCGAAAAGGGGGGGACAGGAGCGTACTTC. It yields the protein CAISEKGGTGAYF.

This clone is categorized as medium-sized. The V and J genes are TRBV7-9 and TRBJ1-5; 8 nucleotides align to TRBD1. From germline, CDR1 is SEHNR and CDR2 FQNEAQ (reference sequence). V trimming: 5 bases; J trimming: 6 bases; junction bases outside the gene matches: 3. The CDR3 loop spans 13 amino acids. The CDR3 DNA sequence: TGTGCCAGCAGCCTGACAGGGGTTCAGCCCCAGCATTTT. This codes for CASSLTGVQPQHF.

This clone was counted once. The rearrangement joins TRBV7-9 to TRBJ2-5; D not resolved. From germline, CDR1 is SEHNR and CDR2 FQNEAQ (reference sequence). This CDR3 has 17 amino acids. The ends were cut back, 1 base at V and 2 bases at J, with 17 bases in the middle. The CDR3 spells CASSLGRSLGFQETQYF. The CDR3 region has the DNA TGTGCCAGCAGCTTAGGCCGAAGCCTGGGGTTTCAAGAGACCCAGTACTTC. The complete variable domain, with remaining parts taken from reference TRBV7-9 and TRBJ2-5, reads DTGVSQNPRHKITKRGQNVTFRCDPISEHNRLYWYRQTLGQGPEFLTYFQNEAQLEKSRLLSDRFSAERPKGSFSTLEIQRTEQGDSAMYLCASSLGRSLGFQETQYFGPGTRLLVL.

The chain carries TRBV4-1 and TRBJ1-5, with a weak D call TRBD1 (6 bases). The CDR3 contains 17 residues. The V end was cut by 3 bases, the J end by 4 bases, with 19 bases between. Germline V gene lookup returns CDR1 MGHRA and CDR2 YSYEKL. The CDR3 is CASSHPGGGRFNQPQHF. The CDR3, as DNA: TGCGCCAGCAGCCACCCCGGGGGCGGACGTTTTAATCAGCCCCAGCATTTT.